One and the same sample provided the 11 T cell receptor beta chains below, sequenced in a study of blood T cells in healthy people across ages (dated by TCRdb to the mid-2010s). The method behind the library was 5' RACE. TCRdb shows the sequencer as Illumina HiSeq 2500. A second roughly 7 to 11 cycle PCR used a sample-barcoded 5' primer and a J-beta primer mix. Using fastp trimming at Q25 and MiXCR clonotype assembly, TCRdb reanalyzed the public sequencing data and kept in-frame beta chains. Records with the same CDR3 protein are collapsed into one entry carrying the most frequent genes and DNA. This sample has approximately 700,000 distinct CDR3 sequences in its table, and about a third of those were observed once. About 16% of the sample goes to the ten largest clones. The sequencing input was blood. These receptors originate from a woman of 80 years or more in good health. Donor details come from another sample of the same person, matched by shared clones.

The rearrangement joins TRBV19 to TRBJ1-5; 11 bases align to TRBD1. Germline CDR1 is LNHDA and CDR2 is SQIVND (reference sequence). This CDR3 spans 15 amino acids. The V segment lost 7 bases and the J segment 6 bases; nucleotides outside the gene matches: 8. The CDR3 DNA reads as TGTGCCAGTACCATGGGGACAGGGGGTATTCAGCCCCAGCATTTT. The encoded protein is CASTMGTGGIQPQHF.

There are a few counts of this clonotype. A much more abundant neighbour one base away suggests this may be a read error. J is TRBJ2-5 and V is TRBV12-3 or TRBV12-4; D not certain. Between the trimmed V and J ends, which lost 7 bases and 11 bases, there was a span of 20 bases. The CDR3 length is 13 residues. The CDR3 spells CASNWNDFDEQYF. The CDR3, as DNA: TGTGCCAGCAACTGGAATGATTTCGATGAGCAGTACTTC.

This clonotype was picked up many times. The chain uses TRBV28 and TRBJ2-7; D ambiguous. Trimming stripped 1 base from V and 2 bases from J, with 9 bases between. From germline, CDR1 is MDHEN and CDR2 SYDVKM. The CDR3 runs 14 residues. The CDR3 DNA reads as TGTGCCAGCAGTTTATACCTAACGGCCTACGAGCAGTACTTC. It translates to CASSLYLTAYEQYF.

This clonotype turned up a few times. Just one base apart from a much larger clone, this may be a read error. The CDR3 here is CASSWGHPGHGYTF. CDR3 sequence (DNA): TGTGCCAGCAGCTGGGGACACCCCGGCCATGGCTACACCTTC. The chain carries TRBV5-6 and TRBJ1-2; maybe TRBD1 (6 bases). Trimming cost V 3 bases and J 6 bases, with 15 bases left between them. CDR1 and CDR2 (germline): SGHDT, YYEEEE. This CDR3 contains 14 residues.

J is TRBJ1-2 and V is TRBV15, with unresolved D. V was pared by 1 base and J by 8 bases, with 14 bases between. This CDR3 spans 14 amino acids. The germline CDR1 and CDR2 sequences are LNHNV and YYDKDF (reference sequence). DNA of the CDR3: TGTGCCACCAGCAGAGGTGGATCACAAGTGGGCTACACCTTC. Protein product: CATSRGGSQVGYTF.

This clonotype was detected ten times or more. The chain carries TRBV14 and TRBJ1-2; D not certain. With 4 bases removed from V and 5 bases from J, the gap between germline ends came to 20 bases. This CDR3 has 16 residues. The germline CDR1 and CDR2 sequences are SGHDN and FVKESK. CDR3 nucleotide sequence: TGTGCCAGCAGCCTTAATAGACACAGCGAGACATATGGCTACACCTTC. The encoded protein is CASSLNRHSETYGYTF.

This chain connects TRBV12-3 or TRBV12-4 to TRBJ1-1, with D perhaps matching TRBD1 (6 bases). The ends were cut back, 9 bases at V and 4 bases at J, with 15 bases in the middle. This CDR3 has 13 amino acids. For the CDR3, the DNA is TGTGCCAGTTTTCCGGGACACGGCACTGAAGCTTTCTTT. It is translated as CASFPGHGTEAFF.

This clonotype has at least ten counts. A read error is possible here, since a much larger clone lies one base away. V usage is TRBV20-1 and J usage is TRBJ2-1, with 9 bases that match TRBD1. Matching the DNA end better, TRBJ2-7 makes the J call doubtful. The length of the CDR3 is 16 residues. Germline CDR1 reads DFQATT; CDR2 reads SNEGSKA (reference sequence). Here the CDR3 reads CSARSDRGLSYNEQYF. CDR3 DNA sequence: TGCAGTGCTAGATCGGACAGGGGATTATCCTACAATGAGCAGTACTTC.

Worth noting for this clonotype: This sequence may be a read error, since a much larger clone differs from it by one base. The chain combines TRBV20-1 with TRBJ2-7; D gene uncertain. The V end was cut by 6 bases, the J end by 7 bases, with 22 bases between. This CDR3 has 14 residues. Germline values: CDR1 DFQATT, CDR2 SNEGSKA (reference sequence). CDR3: CSATPGLAYNEQYF. The CDR3, as DNA: TGCAGTGCCACCCCGGGTCTGGCCTACAATGAGCAGTACTTC.

With regard to this clonotype: A read error is possible here, since a much larger clone lies one base away. The V and J genes are TRBV12-3 or TRBV12-4 and TRBJ2-7, with TRBD1 matching 8 bases. The CDR3 has 12 residues. The J segment lost 9 bases and the V segment lost 5 bases, leaving 6 bases of the junction unmatched. For the CDR3, the DNA is TGTGCCAGCAGTCGACAGGGGAACGGGCAGTACTTC. Translated, it gives CASSRQGNGQYF.

V and J are TRBV6-1 and TRBJ1-5, with D maybe TRBD1 (5 bases). The length of the CDR3 is 14 residues. Trimming left V 8 bases short and J 3 bases short, with 14 bases between. Germline loops: CDR1 MNHNS, CDR2 SASEGT. The CDR3 sequence: CASSGRADNQPQHF. The CDR3 region has the DNA TGTGCCAGCTCTGGCAGGGCGGACAATCAGCCCCAGCATTTT.